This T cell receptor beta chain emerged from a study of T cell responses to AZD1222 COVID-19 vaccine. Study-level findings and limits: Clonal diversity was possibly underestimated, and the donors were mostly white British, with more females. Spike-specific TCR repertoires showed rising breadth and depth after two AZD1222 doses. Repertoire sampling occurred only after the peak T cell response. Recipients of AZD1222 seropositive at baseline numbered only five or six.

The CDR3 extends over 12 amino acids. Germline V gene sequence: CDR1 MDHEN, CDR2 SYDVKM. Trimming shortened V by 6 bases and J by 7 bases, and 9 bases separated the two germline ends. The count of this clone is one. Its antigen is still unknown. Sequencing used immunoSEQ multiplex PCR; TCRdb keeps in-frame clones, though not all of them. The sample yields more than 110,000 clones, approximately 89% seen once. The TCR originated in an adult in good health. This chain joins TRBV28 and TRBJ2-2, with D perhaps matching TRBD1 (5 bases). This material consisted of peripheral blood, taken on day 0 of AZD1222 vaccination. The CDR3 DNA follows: TGTGCCAGCAGGATAGGGGTCGGGGAGCTGTTTTTT. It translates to CASRIGVGELFF.